This T cell receptor (beta chain) was observed in a study of T cell responses to AZD1222 COVID-19 vaccine. Whole-study results and caveats: The number of AZD1222 recipients seropositive at baseline was only five or six. None of the repertoires were sampled until the peak T cell response had passed. Epitopes outside B.1.351 and B.1.1.7 mutated regions reportedly drew nearly half of spike TCRs.

On this clone itself: Its antigen is currently unknown.

The CDR3 covers 18 residues. J lost 3 bases, V lost 0 bases, and 12 bases had no gene match. Germline-derived CDR1 and CDR2 are LGHDT and YNNKEL (reference sequence). Some clones are missing from TCRdb's copy, which holds only in-frame ones; the method was immunoSEQ multiplex PCR. This table has around 130,000 clones, about nine tenths appearing once. The sequences come from peripheral blood, collected 28 days after the second AZD1222 dose. This receptor was taken from an adult who received the AZD1222 COVID-19 vaccine. V usage is TRBV3-1 (or the pseudogene TRBV3-2) and J usage is TRBJ1-1, with 8 bases identical to TRBD1. This CDR3 reads CASSQEGQGAYWHTEAFF. CDR3 sequence (DNA): TGTGCCAGCAGCCAAGAAGGTCAGGGGGCGTATTGGCACACTGAAGCTTTCTTT.